This paragraph reports one TCR beta chain. The CDR3 runs 13 residues. Germline-derived CDR1 and CDR2 are DFQATT and SNEGSKA (reference sequence). Trimming took off 0 bases at V and 1 base at J, with 6 bases between the two ends. The data derive from a study of T cells after yellow fever vaccination. MiXCR, run by TCRdb on the 5' RACE reads, gives a single entry per CDR3 protein. The table lists about 340,000 distinct CDR3 sequences, 8.7% of them singletons. This specimen was PBMCs, taken on the day of the first yellow fever vaccination. The chain joins TRBV20-1 to TRBJ1-1; no definite D call. The source of this sequence is a man between 18 and 29 years old who received the YFV17D yellow fever vaccine. This CDR3 is CSARDQRNTEAFF. In DNA form, the CDR3 reads TGCAGTGCTAGAGATCAGCGGAACACTGAAGCTTTCTTT.